This T cell receptor (beta chain) was observed in a study of early T cells in non-severe SARS-CoV-2 infection. The wider study: Sequenced material consisted of bulk RNA (from unsorted whole blood), and chains were unpaired. Overall study results and limits: Sequences matched to VDJdb favored anti-spike CD8 responses, while private and CD4 specificities were missed.

The table lists this clonotype with many counts. The antigen is unknown. The CDR3 is 13 residues long. Trimming took 4 bases from V and 0 from J, leaving 8 bases between them. Germline CDR1 and CDR2: SGDLS and YYNGEE. Unique molecular identifiers (one per individual cDNA molecule) were attached. TCRdb re-analysed the 5' RACE reads in MiXCR, keeping a single row per CDR3 protein. This sample carries approximately 76,000 distinct CDR3 sequences, about 11% of them seen once, and the ten largest clones take 4% to 5%. The sequence came from an adult who was a healthcare worker with PCR-confirmed SARS-CoV-2 infection or an uninfected control (not recorded which). The chain recombines TRBV9 with TRBJ2-7; D is perhaps TRBD2 (6 bases). The sample consisted of whole blood. CDR3 protein: CASSFSGSYEQYF. CDR3 in DNA: TGTGCCAGCAGCTTTAGCGGCTCCTACGAGCAGTACTTC.